A selection of T cell receptor beta chains follows, all from one sample in a study of blood T cell repertoires in COVID-19. Data came from immunoSEQ multiplex PCR; TCRdb stores just in-frame clones and leaves some out. The data show 100,000 to 150,000 clones, 85% seen once. Input material: peripheral blood. These receptor sequences come from a man aged 55 to 70 with acute or convalescent COVID-19. The CDR3 runs from the conserved cysteine through the conserved F or W. The D gene is left open where the match is weak. Only some rows state a clone size, as once, few, many or a class for expanded clones.

clone_size: few; d_call: TRBD2; j_call: TRBJ2-1; v_call: TRBV6-5; cdr3_nt: TGTGCCAGCACTTCGGGACTACCTAACCGAGATGAGCAGTTCTTC; cdr3_aa: CASTSGLPNRDEQFF
clone_size: NA; d_call: NA; j_call: TRBJ2-7; v_call: TRBV28; cdr3_nt: TGTGCCAGCAGTTTAACGGGGGACGGATCCTACGAGCAGTACTTC; cdr3_aa: CASSLTGDGSYEQYF
clone_size: NA; d_call: NA; j_call: TRBJ2-1; v_call: TRBV10-3; cdr3_nt: TGTGCCATCAGAGAGCTCGTATCCAATGAGCAGTTCTTC; cdr3_aa: CAIRELVSNEQFF
clone_size: NA; d_call: TRBD2; j_call: TRBJ2-1; v_call: TRBV4-3; cdr3_nt: TGCGCCAGCAGCCAAGAAGAGCGGGAGGGGTGTGAGCAGTTCTTC; cdr3_aa: CASSQEEREGCEQFF
clone_size: NA; d_call: NA; j_call: TRBJ2-1; v_call: TRBV5-1; cdr3_nt: TGCGCCAGCAGCCTCTGGGGTAGGGACTCAATTAGCTCCTACAATGAGCAGTTCTTC; cdr3_aa: CASSLWGRDSISSYNEQFF
clone_size: NA; d_call: NA; j_call: TRBJ2-7; v_call: TRBV11-2; cdr3_nt: TGTGCCAGCAGCCCTCGCCAGGGTTCCTACGAGCAGTACTTC; cdr3_aa: CASSPRQGSYEQYF
clone_size: NA; d_call: NA; j_call: TRBJ1-2; v_call: TRBV5-5; cdr3_nt: TGTGCCAGCAGCTTACGGACGACAGGAGCTAACTATGGCTACACCTTC; cdr3_aa: CASSLRTTGANYGYTF
clone_size: NA; d_call: NA; j_call: TRBJ2-7; v_call: TRBV28; cdr3_nt: TGTGCCAGCAGTCAAGACAAGACCTCCTACGAGCAGTACTTC; cdr3_aa: CASSQDKTSYEQYF
clone_size: few; d_call: NA; j_call: TRBJ1-5; v_call: TRBV27; cdr3_nt: TGTGCCAGCAGGGGGCTGTCTGGGGTAGCTCAGCCCCAGCATTTT; cdr3_aa: CASRGLSGVAQPQHF
clone_size: NA; d_call: NA; j_call: TRBJ1-1; v_call: TRBV19; cdr3_nt: TGTGCCAGTAAGGAGGGGAGGGTGAACACTGAAGCTTTCTTT; cdr3_aa: CASKEGRVNTEAFF
clone_size: NA; d_call: NA; j_call: TRBJ1-3; v_call: TRBV30; cdr3_nt: TGTGCCTGGAGTTACCTCGGGAGCTCTGGAAACACCATATATTTT; cdr3_aa: CAWSYLGSSGNTIYF
clone_size: NA; d_call: NA; j_call: TRBJ2-3; v_call: TRBV5-1; cdr3_nt: TGCGCCAGCAGCTTGGGACCCAAGCAGGGGCCTTCAAGCACAGATACGCAGTATTTT; cdr3_aa: CASSLGPKQGPSSTDTQYF
clone_size: NA; d_call: TRBD2; j_call: TRBJ2-1; v_call: TRBV7-9; cdr3_nt: TGTGCCAGCAGCTTCCCAGCGGGAGGCTCCTACAATGAGCAGTTCTTC; cdr3_aa: CASSFPAGGSYNEQFF
clone_size: NA; d_call: NA; j_call: TRBJ2-3; v_call: TRBV6-5; cdr3_nt: TGTGCCAGCAGTTACTCTGCGGGGCGTCGCACAGATACGCAGTATTTT; cdr3_aa: CASSYSAGRRTDTQYF
clone_size: NA; d_call: TRBD2; j_call: TRBJ2-3; v_call: TRBV6-2/TRBV6-3; cdr3_nt: TGTGCCAGCAGTGTGGGACTAGCGCTCTCGGCAGATACGCAGTATTTT; cdr3_aa: CASSVGLALSADTQYF
clone_size: NA; d_call: TRBD2; j_call: TRBJ2-2; v_call: TRBV9; cdr3_nt: TGTGCCAGCAGCCTCCTGGGAGCCGGGGTAGCGGGCTCCGGGGTGGCCGGGGAGCTGTTTTTT; cdr3_aa: CASSLLGAGVAGSGVAGELFF
clone_size: NA; d_call: TRBD1; j_call: TRBJ1-1; v_call: TRBV25-1; cdr3_nt: TGTGCCAGTTTACAGGGGGCCACTGAAGCTTTCTTT; cdr3_aa: CASLQGATEAFF
clone_size: NA; d_call: TRBD1; j_call: TRBJ2-7; v_call: TRBV7-9; cdr3_nt: TGTGCCAGCAGTCCGACAGGGGCGGACTACGAGCAGTACTTC; cdr3_aa: CASSPTGADYEQYF
clone_size: NA; d_call: TRBD1; j_call: TRBJ2-4; v_call: TRBV7-3; cdr3_nt: TGTGCCAGCAGCTCAGGGACAGGGGGAGCCAAAAACATTCAGTACTTC; cdr3_aa: CASSSGTGGAKNIQYF
clone_size: NA; d_call: TRBD1; j_call: TRBJ1-1; v_call: TRBV6-5; cdr3_nt: TGTGCCAGCAGTCGGACAGGGAAGACTGAAGCTTTCTTT; cdr3_aa: CASSRTGKTEAFF
clone_size: NA; d_call: NA; j_call: TRBJ1-2; v_call: TRBV6-5; cdr3_nt: TGTGCCAGCAGTTACTCTCGGGGTCTGGGTGGCTACACCTTC; cdr3_aa: CASSYSRGLGGYTF
clone_size: few; d_call: NA; j_call: TRBJ1-2; v_call: TRBV28; cdr3_nt: TGTGCCAGCAGACACGGCCCCGGGGATGGCTACACCTTC; cdr3_aa: CASRHGPGDGYTF
clone_size: NA; d_call: NA; j_call: TRBJ2-6; v_call: TRBV11-2; cdr3_nt: TGTGCCAGCAGCCATTATGGCAGGATTTCCTCTGGGGCCAACGTCCTGACTTTC; cdr3_aa: CASSHYGRISSGANVLTF
clone_size: NA; d_call: NA; j_call: TRBJ2-7; v_call: TRBV19; cdr3_nt: TGTGCCAGTAGTATTCAGGGTCACGAGCAGTACTTC; cdr3_aa: CASSIQGHEQYF
clone_size: once; d_call: NA; j_call: TRBJ1-2; v_call: TRBV28; cdr3_nt: TGTGCCAGCAGTTCGACACCCAACTATGGCTACACCTTC; cdr3_aa: CASSSTPNYGYTF
clone_size: NA; d_call: NA; j_call: TRBJ1-1; v_call: TRBV6-5; cdr3_nt: TGTGCCAGCAGTTACCCTTATCCGGGGAAGAACACTGAAGCTTTCTTT; cdr3_aa: CASSYPYPGKNTEAFF